The clone carrying this T cell receptor beta chain was recorded many times. RNA transcripts yielded amplified TCR beta CDR3 regions. In the first-round RT-PCR of the TCR CDR3, the HTBI primer set was used. TCRdb recomputed calls from the multiplex PCR reads with MiXCR, one row per CDR3 protein. The table shows more than 450,000 distinct CDR3 sequences, with about 15% occurring only once. This CDR3 comprises 13 residues. Trimming cost V 3 bases and J 5 bases, with 8 bases left between them. This sample stems from a study of T cells in Graves' hyperthyroidism and ophthalmopathy. Sequenced: blood. The sequence was obtained from a woman in her thirties or forties with Graves' hyperthyroidism. This chain joins TRBV12-3 or TRBV12-4 and TRBJ2-1; D is uncertain. This CDR3 reads CASSFGSDNEQFF. As DNA, the CDR3 is TGTGCCAGCAGTTTCGGTAGTGACAATGAGCAGTTCTTC.